This T cell receptor beta chain emerged from a study of T cell responses to AZD1222 COVID-19 vaccine. Study results and caveats: Sampling captured repertoires only after the peak T cell response.

This clone showed up just once. Its antigen is undetermined. Libraries were prepared by immunoSEQ multiplex PCR; TCRdb keeps only in-frame clonotypes and omits some of them. The top ten clones hold around a sixth of a sample with fewer than 100,000 clones, almost 90% of them seen once. The source is an adult who received the AZD1222 COVID-19 vaccine. This sample comprised peripheral blood, obtained 28 days after the second AZD1222 dose.

The CDR3 region is CASGQGAYEQYF. The CDR3 DNA sequence: TGTGCCAGCGGACAGGGGGCCTACGAGCAGTACTTC. The genes are TRBV5-8 and TRBJ2-7; 10 bases are shared with TRBD1. V gave up 7 bases and J gave up 2 bases; unmatched junction bases: 0. The CDR3 is 12 amino acids. Germline CDR1 is SGHTS and CDR2 is YDEGEE.